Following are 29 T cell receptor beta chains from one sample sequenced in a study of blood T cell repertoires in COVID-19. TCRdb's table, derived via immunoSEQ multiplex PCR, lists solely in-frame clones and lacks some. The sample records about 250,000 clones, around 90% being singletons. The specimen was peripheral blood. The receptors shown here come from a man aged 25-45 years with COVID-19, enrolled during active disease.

This CDR3 reads CASRHGGADYGYTF. For the CDR3, the DNA is TGTGCCAGCAGACACGGGGGGGCTGACTATGGCTACACCTTC. V gene TRBV27 combines with J gene TRBJ1-2; D may be TRBD1 (6 bases). This CDR3 spans 14 amino acids. With 6 bases removed from V and 3 bases from J, the gap between germline ends came to 14 bases. Germline assignment: CDR1 MNHEY and CDR2 SMNVEV (reference sequence).

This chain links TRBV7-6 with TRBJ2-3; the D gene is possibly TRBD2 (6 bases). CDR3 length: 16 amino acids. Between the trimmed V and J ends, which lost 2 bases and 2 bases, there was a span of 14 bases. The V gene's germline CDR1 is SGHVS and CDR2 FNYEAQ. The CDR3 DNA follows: TGTGCCAGCAGCTTACTCCTCACGGGGGTCACAGATACGCAGTATTTT. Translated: CASSLLLTGVTDTQYF.

The CDR3, as DNA: TGCGCCAGCAGCTTGAGCCAGGGAAACTATGGCTACACCTTC. Translating gives CASSLSQGNYGYTF. The rearrangement links TRBV5-1 to TRBJ1-2, with D possibly being TRBD1 (5 bases). This CDR3 has 14 amino acids. Germline V gene data show CDR1 as SGHRS and CDR2 as YFSETQ. V dropped 1 base and J dropped 2 bases, with 9 bases sitting between them.

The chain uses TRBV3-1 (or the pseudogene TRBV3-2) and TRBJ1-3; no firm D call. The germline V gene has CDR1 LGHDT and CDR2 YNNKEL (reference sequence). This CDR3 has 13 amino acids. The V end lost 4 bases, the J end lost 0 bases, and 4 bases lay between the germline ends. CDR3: CASSPISGNTIYF. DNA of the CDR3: TGTGCCAGCAGCCCCATCTCTGGAAACACCATATATTTT.

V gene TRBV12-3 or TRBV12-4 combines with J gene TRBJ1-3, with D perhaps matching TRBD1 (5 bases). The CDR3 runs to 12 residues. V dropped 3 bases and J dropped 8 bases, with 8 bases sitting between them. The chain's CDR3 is CASSFIGDTIYF. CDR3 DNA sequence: TGTGCCAGCAGTTTCATAGGGGACACCATATATTTT.

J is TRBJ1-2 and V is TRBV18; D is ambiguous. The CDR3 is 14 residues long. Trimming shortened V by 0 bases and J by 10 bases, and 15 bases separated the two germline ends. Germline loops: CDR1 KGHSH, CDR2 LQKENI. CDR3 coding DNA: TGTGCCAGCTCACCACCGGCGCAGGCTGGGCCCTACACCTTC. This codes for CASSPPAQAGPYTF.

The CDR3 protein is CASSDPPSGVYEQYF. Written as DNA, the CDR3 is TGTGCCAGCAGTGACCCCCCTAGCGGGGTCTACGAGCAGTACTTC. The chain recombines TRBV25-1 with TRBJ2-7; TRBD2 matches 9 bases. This CDR3 has 15 amino acids. Germline-derived CDR1 and CDR2 are MGHDK and SYGVNS. Germline trimming cut 3 bases from V and 3 bases from J; bases unmatched to any gene: 6.

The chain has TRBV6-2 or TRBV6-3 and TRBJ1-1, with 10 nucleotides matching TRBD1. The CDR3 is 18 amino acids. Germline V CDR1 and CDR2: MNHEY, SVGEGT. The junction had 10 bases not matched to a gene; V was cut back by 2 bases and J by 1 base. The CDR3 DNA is TGTGCCAGCAGTTACGAGACAGGGGGCGGGGAAGGGAACACTGAAGCTTTCTTT. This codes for CASSYETGGGEGNTEAFF.

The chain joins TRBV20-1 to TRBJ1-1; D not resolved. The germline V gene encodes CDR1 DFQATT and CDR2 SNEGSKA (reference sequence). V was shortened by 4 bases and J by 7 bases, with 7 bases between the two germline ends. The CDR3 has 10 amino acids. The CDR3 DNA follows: TGCAGTGCTACCGTAATTGAAGCTTTCTTT. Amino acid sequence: CSATVIEAFF.

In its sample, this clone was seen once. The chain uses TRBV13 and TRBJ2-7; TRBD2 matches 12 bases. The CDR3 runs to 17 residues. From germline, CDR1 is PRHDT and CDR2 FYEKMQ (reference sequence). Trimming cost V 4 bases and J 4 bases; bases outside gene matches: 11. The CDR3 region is CASSSTKTSGGPYEQYF. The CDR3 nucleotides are TGTGCCAGCAGCTCAACGAAGACTAGCGGGGGACCTTACGAGCAGTACTTC.

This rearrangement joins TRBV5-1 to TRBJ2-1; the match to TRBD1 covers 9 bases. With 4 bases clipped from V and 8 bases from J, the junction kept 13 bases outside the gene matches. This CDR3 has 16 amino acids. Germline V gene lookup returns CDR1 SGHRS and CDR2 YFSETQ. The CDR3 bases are TGCGCCAGCAGCCCAGAGCCGGGACAGGGTGTCTATGAGCAGTTCTTC. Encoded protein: CASSPEPGQGVYEQFF. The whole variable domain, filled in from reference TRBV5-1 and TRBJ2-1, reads KAGVTQTPRYLIKTRGQQVTLSCSPISGHRSVSWYQQTPGQGLQFLFEYFSETQRNKGNFPGRFSGRQFSNSRSEMNVSTLELGDSALYLCASSPEPGQGVYEQFFGPGTRLTVL.

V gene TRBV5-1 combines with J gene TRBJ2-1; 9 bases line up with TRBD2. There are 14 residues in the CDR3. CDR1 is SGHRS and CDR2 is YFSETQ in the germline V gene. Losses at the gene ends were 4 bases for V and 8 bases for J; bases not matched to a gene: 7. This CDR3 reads CASSLGLAPDEQFF. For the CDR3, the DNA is TGCGCCAGCAGCCTGGGACTAGCTCCGGATGAGCAGTTCTTC.

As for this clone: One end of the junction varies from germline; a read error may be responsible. This CDR3 is CLTAPGGYGYTF. The CDR3 DNA reads as TGCTTGACAGCCCCCGGGGGCTATGGCTACACCTTC. The rearrangement uses TRBV10-3 and TRBJ1-2; TRBD1 is a possible D gene (5 bases). The germline CDR1 and CDR2 sequences are ENHRY and SYGVKD. The CDR3 sequence is 12 residues long.

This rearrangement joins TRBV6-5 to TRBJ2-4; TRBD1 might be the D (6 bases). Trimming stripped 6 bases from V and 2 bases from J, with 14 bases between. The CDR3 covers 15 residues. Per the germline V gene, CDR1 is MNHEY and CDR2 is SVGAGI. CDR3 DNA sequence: TGTGCCAGCAGGCCTATCACAGGGACCAAAAACATTCAGTACTTC. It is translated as CASRPITGTKNIQYF.

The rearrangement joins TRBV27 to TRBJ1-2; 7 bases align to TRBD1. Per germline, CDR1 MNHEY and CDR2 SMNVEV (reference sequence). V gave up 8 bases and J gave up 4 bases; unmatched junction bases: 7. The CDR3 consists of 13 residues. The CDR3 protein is CASGTTGIYGYTF. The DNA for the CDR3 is TGTGCCAGCGGGACGACAGGGATCTATGGCTACACCTTC.

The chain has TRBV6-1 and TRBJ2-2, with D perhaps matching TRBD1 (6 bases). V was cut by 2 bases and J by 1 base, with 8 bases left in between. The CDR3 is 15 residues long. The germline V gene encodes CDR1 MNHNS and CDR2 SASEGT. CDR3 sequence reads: CASSEWDKNTGELFF. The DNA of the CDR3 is TGTGCCAGCAGTGAATGGGACAAGAACACCGGGGAGCTGTTTTTT.

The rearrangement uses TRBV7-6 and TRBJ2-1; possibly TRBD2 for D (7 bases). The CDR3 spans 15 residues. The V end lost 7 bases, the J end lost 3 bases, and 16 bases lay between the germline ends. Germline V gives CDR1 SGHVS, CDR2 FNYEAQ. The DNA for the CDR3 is TGTGCCAGCACCCAATGGGGGGGCCACTACAATGAGCAGTTCTTC. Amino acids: CASTQWGGHYNEQFF.

The CDR3 protein is CASSPQGPTDTQYF. The CDR3 nucleotides read TGTGCCAGCAGCCCACAGGGTCCCACAGATACGCAGTATTTT. The chain has TRBV7-3 and TRBJ2-3; D is perhaps TRBD1 (6 bases). CDR1 and CDR2 from the germline V gene are SGHTA and FQGTGA. The CDR3 sequence is 14 residues long. V was clipped by 5 bases and J by 2 bases, with 11 bases between them.

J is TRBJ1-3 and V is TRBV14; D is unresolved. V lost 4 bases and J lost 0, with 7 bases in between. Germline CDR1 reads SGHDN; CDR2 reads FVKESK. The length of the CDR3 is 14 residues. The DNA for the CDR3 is TGTGCCAGCAGCCGCGGAGGCTCTGGAAACACCATATATTTT. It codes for CASSRGGSGNTIYF.

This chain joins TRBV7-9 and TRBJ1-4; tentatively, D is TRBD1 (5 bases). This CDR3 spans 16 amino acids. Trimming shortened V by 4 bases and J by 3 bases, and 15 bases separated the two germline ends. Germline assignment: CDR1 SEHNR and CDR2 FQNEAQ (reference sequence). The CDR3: CASSSTSGRSNEKLFF. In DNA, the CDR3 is TGTGCCAGCAGCTCAACATCAGGGAGGTCTAATGAAAAACTGTTTTTT.

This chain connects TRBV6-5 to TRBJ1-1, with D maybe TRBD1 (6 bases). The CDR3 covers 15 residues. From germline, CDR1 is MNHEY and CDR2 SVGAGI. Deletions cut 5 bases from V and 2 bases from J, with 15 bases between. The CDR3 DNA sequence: TGTGCCAGCAGTCCACATACAGGGTATAACACTGAAGCTTTCTTT. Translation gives CASSPHTGYNTEAFF.

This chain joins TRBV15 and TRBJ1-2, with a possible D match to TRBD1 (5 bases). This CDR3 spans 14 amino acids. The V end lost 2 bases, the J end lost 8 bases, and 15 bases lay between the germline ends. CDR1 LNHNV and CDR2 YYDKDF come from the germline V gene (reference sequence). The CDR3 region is CATSRPDSHWGYTF. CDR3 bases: TGTGCCACCAGCAGACCCGACAGTCATTGGGGCTACACCTTC.

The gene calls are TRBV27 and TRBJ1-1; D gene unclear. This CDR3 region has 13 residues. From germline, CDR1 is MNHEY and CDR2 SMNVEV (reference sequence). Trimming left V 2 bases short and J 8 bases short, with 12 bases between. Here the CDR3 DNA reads TGTGCCAGCAGTTTAAACGCCGGGATCGAAGCTTTCTTT. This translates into CASSLNAGIEAFF.

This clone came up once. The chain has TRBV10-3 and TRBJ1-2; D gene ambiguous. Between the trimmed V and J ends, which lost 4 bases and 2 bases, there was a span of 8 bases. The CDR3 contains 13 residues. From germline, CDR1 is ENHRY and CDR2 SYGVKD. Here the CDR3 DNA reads TGTGCCATCAGTGGAGCCGGGAACTATGGCTACACCTTC. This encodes CAISGAGNYGYTF.

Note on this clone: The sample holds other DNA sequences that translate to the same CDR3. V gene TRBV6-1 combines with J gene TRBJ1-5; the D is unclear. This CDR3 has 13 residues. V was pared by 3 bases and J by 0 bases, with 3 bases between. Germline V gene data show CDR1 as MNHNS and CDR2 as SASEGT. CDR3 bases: TGTGCCAGCAGTGAGCGTAGCAATCAGCCCCAGCATTTT. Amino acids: CASSERSNQPQHF.

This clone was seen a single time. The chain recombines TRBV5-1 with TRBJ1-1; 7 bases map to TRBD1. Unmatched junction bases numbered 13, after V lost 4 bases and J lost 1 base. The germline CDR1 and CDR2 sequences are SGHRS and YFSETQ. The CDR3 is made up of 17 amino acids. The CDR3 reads CASSPAPTGPANTEAFF. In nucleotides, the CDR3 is TGCGCCAGCAGCCCAGCGCCGACAGGGCCTGCGAACACTGAAGCTTTCTTT.

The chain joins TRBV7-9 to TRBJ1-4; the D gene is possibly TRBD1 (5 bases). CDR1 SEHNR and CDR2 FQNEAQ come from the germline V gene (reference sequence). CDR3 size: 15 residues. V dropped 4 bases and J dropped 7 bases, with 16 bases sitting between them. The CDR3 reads CASSSTGREGEKLFF. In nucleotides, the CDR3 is TGTGCCAGCAGCTCAACGGGCAGGGAGGGTGAAAAACTGTTTTTT.

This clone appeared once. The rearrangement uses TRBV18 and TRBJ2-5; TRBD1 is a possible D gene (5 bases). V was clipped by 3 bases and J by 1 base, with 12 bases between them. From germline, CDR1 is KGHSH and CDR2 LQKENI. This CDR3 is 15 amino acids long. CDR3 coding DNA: TGTGCCAGCTCACCTAGACAGACGTCCCAAGAGACCCAGTACTTC. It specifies CASSPRQTSQETQYF.

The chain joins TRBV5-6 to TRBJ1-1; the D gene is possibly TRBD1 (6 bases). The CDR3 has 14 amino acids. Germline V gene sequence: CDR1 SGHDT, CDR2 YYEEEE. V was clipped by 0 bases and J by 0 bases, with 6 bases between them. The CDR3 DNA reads TGTGCCAGCAGCTTGGGGACAGTGAACACTGAAGCTTTCTTT. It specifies CASSLGTVNTEAFF. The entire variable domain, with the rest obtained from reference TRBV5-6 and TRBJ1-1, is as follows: DAGVTQSPTHLIKTRGQQVTLRCSPKSGHDTVSWYQQALGQGPQFIFQYYEEEERQRGNFPDRFSGHQFPNYSSELNVNALLLGDSALYLCASSLGTVNTEAFFGQGTRLTVV.